These 7 T cell receptor beta chains originate from one sample sequenced in a study of identical twins. MiXCR, applied by TCRdb to the 5' RACE reads, yields one record per CDR3 protein. The table has some 630,000 distinct CDR3 sequences, less than 9% seen once. A further study also used this sample, focusing on yellow fever vaccine responses in identical twins.

Material: PBMCs. Receptor source: a woman younger than 35 in good health.

This clonotype was seen a few times. This rearrangement joins TRBV5-1 to TRBJ2-1; D is ambiguous. Germline V gene data show CDR1 as SGHRS and CDR2 as YFSETQ. The V end lost 0 bases, the J end lost 4 bases, and 11 bases lay between the germline ends. The CDR3 runs to 15 residues. CDR3 DNA sequence: TGCGCCAGCAGCTTGGGGCACGTCGGGTACAATGAGCAGTTCTTC. Its protein product is CASSLGHVGYNEQFF.

The CDR3 DNA sequence: TGTGCCAGCAGCTTAGGTGGGGACTTCTCCTACGAGCAGTACTTC. Encoded protein: CASSLGGDFSYEQYF. The rearrangement uses TRBV7-9 and TRBJ2-7, with D possibly matching TRBD2 (6 bases). The germline V gene encodes CDR1 SEHNR and CDR2 FQNEAQ (reference sequence). The CDR3 contains 15 residues. Trimming took 1 base from V and 0 from J, leaving 10 bases between them.

J is TRBJ1-6 and V is TRBV5-1, with TRBD1 matching 9 bases. V shed 5 bases, J shed 6 bases, and the junction held 3 bases outside the gene matches. The CDR3 loop spans 14 amino acids. Germline V gene sequence: CDR1 SGHRS, CDR2 YFSETQ. Here the CDR3 reads CASRQGQGNSPLHF. As DNA, the CDR3 is TGCGCCAGCAGACAGGGACAGGGTAATTCACCCCTCCACTTT.

This clonotype was picked up a small number of times. The rearrangement joins TRBV5-1 to TRBJ2-7; TRBD2 matches at 8 bases. The germline V gene has CDR1 SGHRS and CDR2 YFSETQ. CDR3 length equals 14 residues. V trimming: 4 bases; J trimming: 7 bases; junction bases outside the gene matches: 10. DNA of the CDR3: TGCGCCAGCAGCCCCGGGAGGGTGGATGGTGAGCAGTACGTC. As protein: CASSPGRVDGEQYV.

This rearrangement joins TRBV5-1 to TRBJ2-2; possibly TRBD2 for D (5 bases). V was shortened by 7 bases and J by 0 bases, with 13 bases between the two germline ends. This CDR3 has 15 residues. From germline, CDR1 is SGHRS and CDR2 YFSETQ. CDR3 in amino acids: CASGWTGANTGELFF. The CDR3, as DNA: TGCGCCAGCGGCTGGACCGGGGCGAACACCGGGGAGCTGTTTTTT.

This clonotype appeared a few times. The J gene is TRBJ2-7, the V gene TRBV21-1; the table assigns TRBD1, which was not confirmed against the DNA. TRBV21-1 is a pseudogene locus. The length of the CDR3 is 17 residues. CDR3 in amino acids: CASSKGTGGPTTYEQYV. The CDR3 DNA follows: TGTGCCAGCAGCAAAGGGACAGGGGGTCCGACCACCTACGAGCAGTACGTC.

V usage is TRBV5-6 and J usage is TRBJ2-7; a possible D gene is TRBD2 (6 bases). V lost 4 bases and J 4 bases, leaving 12 bases between the germline ends. The CDR3 consists of 13 residues. Germline V lookup: CDR1 SGHDT, CDR2 YYEEEE. CDR3 residues: CASSGYLAYEQYV. In DNA form, the CDR3 reads TGTGCCAGCAGCGGATACCTAGCGTACGAGCAGTACGTC.